This TCR beta chain derives from a study of blood T cell repertoires in COVID-19. Study at large: COVID-19 samples from acute and convalescent phases originated in the United States, Italy and Spain. Nucleic acid was either cDNA or gDNA, and it came from T cells, B-cell-depleted T cells, or PBMCs.

Between the trimmed V and J ends, which lost 5 bases and 4 bases, there was a span of 14 bases. Germline assignment: CDR1 SGHAT and CDR2 FQDESV (reference sequence). This CDR3 contains 15 residues. Under the authors' procedure: Reference gene primer amplification in the assay estimated nucleated cell counts. This table comes from immunoSEQ multiplex PCR, and its TCRdb copy is limited to in-frame clones, with some not included. The V and J calls and clone size were taken over from that table, and D and trimming were inferred from the DNA. Among approximately 250,000 clones listed, approximately 86% were seen once.

Sequenced sample: peripheral blood. The TCR originated in a man in his forties or fifties with active or convalescent COVID-19. The chain links TRBV11-1 to TRBJ2-2, with unresolved D. The DNA for the CDR3 is TGTGCCAGCAGCCCATTAAGTTCAGGCACCGGGGAGCTGTTTTTT. Residues: CASSPLSSGTGELFF.